In this sample, the clone carrying this TCR beta chain turned up once. Its antigen is undetermined. This entry belongs to a study of shared clonotypes between healthy human individuals. Regarding the study as a whole: The naive CD4 repertoires of several donors were compared, and approximately 5% of clonotypes were shared. How much donors shared clonotypes was expected to be affected by sequencing depth.

Data came from immunoSEQ multiplex PCR; TCRdb stores just in-frame clones and leaves some out. Found here are approximately 2,000,000 clones, under 95% of them singletons; the top ten hold 0.37%. None of the donors, who were healthy HIV-negative adults, had recently had acute infections or vaccinations. Germline assignment: CDR1 MNHEY and CDR2 SMNVEV (reference sequence). The junction had 8 bases not matched to a gene; V was cut back by 3 bases and J by 2 bases. There are 16 residues in the CDR3. Specimen: naive CD4+ T cells from PBMCs. The sample's subset: CD45RA+ positively selected. The chain uses TRBV27 and TRBJ2-3; 7 positions match TRBD2. The sequence came from a man in his late teens or twenties in good health. Some clones in this sample may be carry-over from other donors' samples. This chain's CDR3 is CASSFGRGGVTDTQYF. The CDR3 region has the DNA TGTGCCAGCAGTTTCGGCCGGGGAGGGGTCACAGATACGCAGTATTTT.